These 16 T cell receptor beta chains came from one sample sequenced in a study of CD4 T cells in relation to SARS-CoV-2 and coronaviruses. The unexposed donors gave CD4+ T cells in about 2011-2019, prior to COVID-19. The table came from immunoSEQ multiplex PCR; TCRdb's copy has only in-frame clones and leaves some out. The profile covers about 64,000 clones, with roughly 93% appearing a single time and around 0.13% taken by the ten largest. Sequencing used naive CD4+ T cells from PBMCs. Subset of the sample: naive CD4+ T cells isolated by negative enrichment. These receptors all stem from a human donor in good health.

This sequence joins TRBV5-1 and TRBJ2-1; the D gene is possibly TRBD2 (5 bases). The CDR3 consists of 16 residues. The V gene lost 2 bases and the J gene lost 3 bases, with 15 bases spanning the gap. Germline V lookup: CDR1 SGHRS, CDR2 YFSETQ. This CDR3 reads CASSLGLSGYYNEQFF. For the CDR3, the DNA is TGCGCCAGCAGCTTAGGGCTGAGCGGATACTACAATGAGCAGTTCTTC. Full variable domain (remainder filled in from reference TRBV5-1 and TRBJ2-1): KAGVTQTPRYLIKTRGQQVTLSCSPISGHRSVSWYQQTPGQGLQFLFEYFSETQRNKGNFPGRFSGRQFSNSRSEMNVSTLELGDSALYLCASSLGLSGYYNEQFFGPGTRLTVL.

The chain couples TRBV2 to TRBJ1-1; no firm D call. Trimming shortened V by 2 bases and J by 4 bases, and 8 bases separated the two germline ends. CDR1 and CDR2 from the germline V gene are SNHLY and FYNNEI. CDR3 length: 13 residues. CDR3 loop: CASSERHSTEAFF. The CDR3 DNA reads TGTGCCAGCAGTGAACGACATTCCACTGAAGCTTTCTTT.

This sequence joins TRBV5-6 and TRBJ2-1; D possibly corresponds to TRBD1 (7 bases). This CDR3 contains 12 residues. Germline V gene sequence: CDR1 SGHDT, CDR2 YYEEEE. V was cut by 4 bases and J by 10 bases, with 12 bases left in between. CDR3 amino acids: CASSHPGGEQFF. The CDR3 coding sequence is TGTGCCAGCAGCCACCCAGGGGGGGAGCAGTTCTTC.

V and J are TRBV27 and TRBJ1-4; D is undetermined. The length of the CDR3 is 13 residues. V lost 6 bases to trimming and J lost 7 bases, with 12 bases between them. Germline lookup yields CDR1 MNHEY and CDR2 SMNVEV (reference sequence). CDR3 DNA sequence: TGTGCCAGCAGCAGGAGGGCTGGTGAAAAACTGTTTTTT. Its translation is CASSRRAGEKLFF.

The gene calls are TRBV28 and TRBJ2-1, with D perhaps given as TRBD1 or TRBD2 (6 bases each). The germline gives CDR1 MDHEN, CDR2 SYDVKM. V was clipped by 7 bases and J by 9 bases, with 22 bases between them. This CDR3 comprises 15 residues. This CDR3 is CASTHAGTSSSEQFF. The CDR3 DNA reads TGTGCCAGCACCCATGCGGGGACAAGTTCCAGTGAGCAGTTCTTC.

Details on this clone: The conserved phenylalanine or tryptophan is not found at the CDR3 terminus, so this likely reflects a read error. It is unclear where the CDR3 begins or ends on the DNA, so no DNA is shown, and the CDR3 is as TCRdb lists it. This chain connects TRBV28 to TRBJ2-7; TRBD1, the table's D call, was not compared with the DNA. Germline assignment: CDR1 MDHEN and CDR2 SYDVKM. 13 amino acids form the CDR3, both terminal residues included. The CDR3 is CASSLTEDRHGII.

The CDR3 loop is CAWNRQMGSEKLFF. The CDR3 DNA is TGTGCCTGGAATCGACAGATGGGATCTGAAAAACTGTTTTTT. The genes are TRBV30 and TRBJ1-4, with D perhaps TRBD1 (5 bases). The CDR3 has 14 residues. Germline V gives CDR1 GTSNPN, CDR2 SVGIG (reference sequence). Deletions cut 4 bases from V and 7 bases from J, with 16 bases between. The full variable domain, with the rest looked up from reference TRBV30 and TRBJ1-4, is SQTIHQWPATLVQPVGSPLSLECTVEGTSNPNLYWYRQAAGRGLQLLFYSVGIGQISSEVPQNLSASRPQDRQFILSSKKLLLSDSGFYLCAWNRQMGSEKLFFGSGTQLSVL.

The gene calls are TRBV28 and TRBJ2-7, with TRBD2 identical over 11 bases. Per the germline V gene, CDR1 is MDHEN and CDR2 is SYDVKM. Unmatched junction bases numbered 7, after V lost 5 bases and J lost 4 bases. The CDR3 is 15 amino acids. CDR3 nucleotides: TGTGCCAGCAGTAGGTCTAGCGGGAGGTCTTACGAGCAGTACTTC. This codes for CASSRSSGRSYEQYF.

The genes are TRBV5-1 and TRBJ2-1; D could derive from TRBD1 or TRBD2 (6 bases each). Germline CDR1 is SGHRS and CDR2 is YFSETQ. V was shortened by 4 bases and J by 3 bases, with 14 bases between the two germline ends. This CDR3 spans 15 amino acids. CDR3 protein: CASSGSEGGYNEQFF. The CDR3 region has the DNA TGCGCCAGCAGCGGTTCGGAGGGGGGCTACAATGAGCAGTTCTTC.

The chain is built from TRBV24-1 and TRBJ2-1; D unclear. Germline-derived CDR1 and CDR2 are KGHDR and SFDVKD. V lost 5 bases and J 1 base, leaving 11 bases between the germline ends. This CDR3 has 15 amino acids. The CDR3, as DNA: TGTGCCACCAGTGGCAGCGTTGCTTCCTACAATGAGCAGTTCTTC. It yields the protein CATSGSVASYNEQFF.

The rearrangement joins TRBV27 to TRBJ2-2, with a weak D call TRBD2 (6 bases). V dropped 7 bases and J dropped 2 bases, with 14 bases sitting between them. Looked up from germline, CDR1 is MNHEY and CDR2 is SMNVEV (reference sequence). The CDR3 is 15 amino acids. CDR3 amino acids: CASTRISGNTGELFF. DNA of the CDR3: TGTGCCAGCACGAGGATTAGCGGCAACACCGGGGAGCTGTTTTTT.

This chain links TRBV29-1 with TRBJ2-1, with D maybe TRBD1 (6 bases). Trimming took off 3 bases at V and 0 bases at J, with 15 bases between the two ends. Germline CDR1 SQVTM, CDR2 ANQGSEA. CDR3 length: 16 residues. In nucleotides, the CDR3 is TGCAGCGTTGAGGTACAGGGCTTCAGCTCCTACAATGAGCAGTTCTTC. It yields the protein CSVEVQGFSSYNEQFF.

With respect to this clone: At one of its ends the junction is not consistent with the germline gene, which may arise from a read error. This chain's CDR3 is CASSPSSTSPVREDTQYF. The DNA of the CDR3 is TGCGCCAGCAGCCCAAGTTCGACTAGCCCGGTTCGAGAAGACACCCAGTACTTC. The chain recombines TRBV4-1 with TRBJ2-5; the match to TRBD2 covers 7 bases. Germline V gene sequence: CDR1 MGHRA, CDR2 YSYEKL. This CDR3 is built from 18 residues.

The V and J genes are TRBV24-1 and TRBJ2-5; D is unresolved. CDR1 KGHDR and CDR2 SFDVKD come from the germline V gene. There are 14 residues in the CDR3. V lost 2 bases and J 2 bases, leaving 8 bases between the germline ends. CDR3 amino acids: CATSDWPAQETQYF. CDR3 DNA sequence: TGTGCCACCAGTGATTGGCCGGCACAAGAGACCCAGTACTTC.

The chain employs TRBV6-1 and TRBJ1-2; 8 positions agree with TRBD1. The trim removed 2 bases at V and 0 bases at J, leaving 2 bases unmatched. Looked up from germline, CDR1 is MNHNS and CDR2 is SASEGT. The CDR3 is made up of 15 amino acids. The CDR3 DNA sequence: TGTGCCAGCAGTGAACCGGGACAGGCTAACTATGGCTACACCTTC. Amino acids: CASSEPGQANYGYTF.

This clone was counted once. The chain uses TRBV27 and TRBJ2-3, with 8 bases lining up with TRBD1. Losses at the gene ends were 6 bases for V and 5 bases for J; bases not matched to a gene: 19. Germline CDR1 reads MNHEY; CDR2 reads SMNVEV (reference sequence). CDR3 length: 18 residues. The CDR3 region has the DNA TGTGCCAGCAGCCGACCGGGGGTCAGGGGGCAGGTGGGAGATACGCAGTATTTT. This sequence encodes CASSRPGVRGQVGDTQYF.